Listed here are 13 T cell receptor beta chains from one sample, sequenced in a study of CD8+CD57+ T cells in acquired aplastic anemia. Genomic DNA acted as the template from which TCR beta VDJ combination and CDR3 sequence profiling were carried out. TCRdb redid the calling of the reads with MiXCR, one entry per CDR3 protein. The sample has about 250,000 distinct CDR3 sequences, around 43% seen once. Flow cytometry had shown expanded CD8+CD57+ cells in the patients chosen for sequencing. Sequences were obtained from sorted CD4+, CD8+, or CD8+CD57+ T cells (not recorded which) from PBMCs. The receptors derive from a human donor with aplastic anemia.

The J gene is TRBJ2-7, the V gene TRBV9; the match to TRBD1 covers 12 bases. This CDR3 region has 18 residues. With 0 bases clipped from V and 2 bases from J, the junction kept 9 bases outside the gene matches. Looked up from germline, CDR1 is SGDLS and CDR2 is YYNGEE. This CDR3 is CASSVGGTGGPSAYEQYF. The CDR3, as DNA: TGTGCCAGCAGCGTAGGAGGGACAGGGGGCCCTTCGGCCTACGAGCAGTACTTC.

This clonotype was found many times. The chain is built from TRBV7-9 and TRBJ2-7; 8 bases are a match to TRBD2. The CDR3 consists of 15 residues. Trimming took 4 bases from V and 0 from J; bases not matched to a gene: 5. Germline lookup yields CDR1 SEHNR and CDR2 FQNEAQ (reference sequence). The CDR3 reads CASSSSGGRSYEQYF. In DNA, the CDR3 is TGTGCCAGCAGCTCCAGCGGGGGCCGCTCCTACGAGCAGTACTTC.

The sample holds many counts of this clonotype. The rearrangement links TRBV4-3 to TRBJ2-7; no reliable D call. Germline V CDR1 and CDR2: LGHNA, YSLEER. CDR3 length: 16 residues. Trimming left V 4 bases short and J 5 bases short, with 21 bases between. In DNA form, the CDR3 reads TGCGCCAGCAGCCTTAAGACCGGGTCGTACCACCACGAGCAGTACTTC. Its translation is CASSLKTGSYHHEQYF.

CDR3: CASSQAPGPTGEGYGYTF. CDR3 nucleotide sequence: TGTGCCAGCAGCCAAGCCCCTGGCCCGACAGGGGAGGGCTATGGCTACACCTTC. The gene calls are TRBV9 and TRBJ1-2; TRBD1 agrees at 8 bases. Germline values: CDR1 SGDLS, CDR2 YYNGEE. The junction had 18 bases not matched to a gene; V was cut back by 4 bases and J by 4 bases. The CDR3 length is 18 residues.

This clonotype was found many times. The chain joins TRBV24-1 to TRBJ1-2; no definite D call. In germline, CDR1 is KGHDR, CDR2 SFDVKD. Trimming took off 4 bases at V and 7 bases at J, with 12 bases between the two ends. The CDR3 is 13 amino acids. CDR3 protein: CATSDSTPGGYTF. CDR3 nucleotides: TGTGCCACCAGTGACTCAACCCCCGGTGGCTACACCTTC.

The CDR3 region is CASSPGPGQLNTEAFF. CDR3 sequence (DNA): TGCGCCAGCAGCCCGGGTCCCGGACAGTTGAACACTGAAGCTTTCTTT. The gene calls are TRBV5-1 and TRBJ1-1; TRBD1 might be the D (6 bases). V lost 4 bases and J lost 0, with 16 bases in between. The CDR3 runs to 16 residues. Germline loops: CDR1 SGHRS, CDR2 YFSETQ.

This clonotype was seen repeatedly, ten times or more. V usage is TRBV4-1 and J usage is TRBJ2-1, with 8 bases matching TRBD1. The germline CDR1 and CDR2 sequences are MGHRA and YSYEKL. With V trimmed by 0 bases and J by 6 bases, 1 base remained unmatched. There are 14 residues in the CDR3. The CDR3 here is CASSQDGQGNEQFF. DNA of the CDR3: TGCGCCAGCAGCCAAGATGGACAGGGCAATGAGCAGTTCTTC.

To note about this clonotype: Germline and junction disagree at one end, which may indicate a read error. The chain carries TRBV6-5 and TRBJ2-7; TRBD1 matches 8 bases. The length of the CDR3 is 15 residues. From germline, CDR1 is MNHEY and CDR2 SVGAGI. The DNA for the CDR3 is TGTGCCAGCAGCCCGTCGACAGGGGTCTCCTACGGGCAGTACTTC. Translating gives CASSPSTGVSYGQYF.

In its sample, this clonotype was seen once. V usage is TRBV20-1 and J usage is TRBJ1-2, with D possibly matching TRBD1 (5 bases). CDR1 and CDR2 (germline): DFQATT, SNEGSKA (reference sequence). This CDR3 contains 12 residues. V lost 3 bases to trimming and J lost 8 bases, with 13 bases between them. CDR3 sequence: CSASTRAGGYTF. In nucleotides, the CDR3 is TGCAGTGCTAGTACCAGGGCTGGAGGCTACACCTTC.

V gene TRBV7-8 combines with J gene TRBJ2-1; 9 positions match TRBD2. Germline V gene lookup returns CDR1 SGHVS and CDR2 FQNEAQ. The V gene end was trimmed by 5 bases and the J gene end by 4 bases; junction bases not matched to a gene: 9. The CDR3 sequence is 16 residues long. DNA of the CDR3: TGTGCCAGCAGCCCACCCGGACTAGCGAGTTACAATGAGCAGTTCTTC. The encoded protein is CASSPPGLASYNEQFF.

This rearrangement joins TRBV29-1 to TRBJ2-3; D may be TRBD2 (6 bases). Per the germline V gene, CDR1 is SQVTM and CDR2 is ANQGSEA. V was pared by 8 bases and J by 0 bases, with 18 bases between. CDR3 size: 15 residues. CDR3 nucleotide sequence: TGCAGCATCCCCTCGGGACTGACTAGCACAGATACGCAGTATTTT. Its protein product is CSIPSGLTSTDTQYF.

The rearrangement joins TRBV15 to TRBJ2-5; 9 bases agree with TRBD2. The CDR3 runs 15 residues. V lost 8 bases, J lost 1 base, and 8 bases stayed unmatched. Germline CDR1 reads LNHNV; CDR2 reads YYDKDF (reference sequence). The CDR3 region has the DNA TGTGCCACCCGGCGGGGGGGAATAAGCCAAGAGACCCAGTACTTC. It codes for CATRRGGISQETQYF.

This rearrangement joins TRBV20-1 to TRBJ2-5; D remains ambiguous. Trimming stripped 1 base from V and 5 bases from J, with 8 bases between. The V gene's germline CDR1 is DFQATT and CDR2 SNEGSKA (reference sequence). The CDR3 has 12 residues. CDR3 in amino acids: CSARAPSETQYF. The CDR3 region has the DNA TGCAGTGCTAGAGCCCCTTCGGAGACCCAGTACTTC.